This T cell receptor (beta chain) was identified in a study of monozygotic twins with inflammatory bowel disease. About this clonotype itself: Its antigen remains unknown.

The CDR3 contains 12 residues. The germline V gene encodes CDR1 SEHNR and CDR2 FQNEAQ (reference sequence). Broader study findings: Against healthy co-twins, IBD patients had lower TCRbeta diversity (measured by inverse Simpson). Cells of different T cell subtypes could not be told apart.

For every donor, one blood sample of approximately 2.5 ml was drawn. Around 4,000 ng of total RNA went into each TCR library. TCRdb reprocessed the 5' RACE reads and keeps a single row for each CDR3 protein, giving no DNA. The repertoire shows a few hundred thousand distinct CDR3 sequences; the top ten hold around 2.6%. The chain links TRBV7-9 to TRBJ2-5. Material for sequencing was blood. The TCR comes from a human donor with ulcerative colitis or Crohn's disease, or a healthy co-twin of an affected twin (not recorded which). The CDR3 region is CASSYWQETQYF.